The 2 T cell receptor beta chains below all came from one sample that was sequenced in a study of shared clonotypes between healthy human individuals. TCRdb's copy holds only in-frame clones and misses some; the assay was immunoSEQ multiplex PCR. The sample gives roughly 330,000 clones, less than 85% of which show up once; 10% is in the top ten. Sequenced material: memory CD4+ T cells sorted from blood. Stated subset: CD45RA-negative fraction. The source of these receptors is a man younger than 40 in good health.

The rearrangement uses TRBV6-5 and TRBJ2-2; D remains unclear. CDR1 is MNHEY, CDR2 SVGAGI, per germline. V was trimmed by 7 bases and J by 3 bases, leaving 12 bases between them. CDR3 size: 14 residues. DNA of the CDR3: TGTGCCAGCACAACCGGCGGATACACCGGGGAGCTGTTTTTT. It specifies CASTTGGYTGELFF.

This clone was counted at least ten times. The chain joins TRBV2 to TRBJ2-5; D gene uncertain. The V gene's germline CDR1 is SNHLY and CDR2 FYNNEI. This CDR3 comprises 11 residues. The V end was cut by 6 bases, the J end by 5 bases, with 7 bases between. CDR3 coding DNA: TGTGCCAGCAGCTCTTGGGAGACCCAGTACTTC. Protein: CASSSWETQYF.